The 6 T cell receptor beta chains in this list originate from one sample, sequenced in a study of spatial heterogeneity in lung cancer. Documented time point: blood at routine non-recurrence follow-up after resection. TCRdb re-called the 5' RACE reads with MiXCR, one entry per CDR3 protein. This table has some 41,000 distinct CDR3 sequences, about 10% appearing once. The sample here was PBMCs, taken at follow-up. The receptor set was obtained from a female donor with early-stage non-small cell lung cancer.

This clonotype was seen a few times. This sequence joins TRBV6-6 and TRBJ1-2, with D possibly matching TRBD1 (5 bases). Germline V gene sequence: CDR1 MNHNY, CDR2 SVGAGI (reference sequence). CDR3 size: 16 residues. V lost 4 bases and J 2 bases, leaving 17 bases between the germline ends. This CDR3 is CASSSPSGGGNYGYTF. The CDR3 DNA sequence: TGTGCCAGCAGTTCCCCTTCCGGCGGGGGGAACTATGGCTACACCTTC.

In this sample, this clonotype turned up many times. The chain uses TRBV2 and TRBJ2-1; maybe TRBD2 (6 bases). V shed 6 bases and J shed 9 bases, with 21 bases lying between them. CDR1 SNHLY and CDR2 FYNNEI come from the germline V gene. The CDR3 is 15 amino acids. The CDR3 DNA sequence: TGTGCCAGCAGCCTCCCTCCGGGACTGGGTCGTGAGCAGTTCTTC. Protein product: CASSLPPGLGREQFF.

This clonotype was picked up many times. The CDR3 DNA reads as TGTGCCAGCAGCTCGGGACGGAATGAGCAGTACTTC. Residues: CASSSGRNEQYF. J is TRBJ2-7 and V is TRBV7-9; D may match TRBD1 or TRBD2 (5 bases each). The CDR3 length is 12 residues. V shed 4 bases and J shed 7 bases, with 11 bases lying between them. Germline CDR1 reads SEHNR; CDR2 reads FQNEAQ (reference sequence).

This clonotype was counted a few times. The V gene is TRBV28, the J gene TRBJ1-2, with 7 nucleotides matching TRBD1. This CDR3 has 15 amino acids. The ends lost 7 bases at V and 2 bases at J; junction bases unmatched: 10. Germline V gives CDR1 MDHEN, CDR2 SYDVKM. CDR3 in amino acids: CASNLPGGLNYGYTF. The CDR3, as DNA: TGTGCCAGCAACCTACCAGGGGGACTCAACTATGGCTACACCTTC.

Ten or more counts support this clonotype. This chain links TRBV28 with TRBJ1-1; D is uncertain. The CDR3 contains 15 residues. V gave up 4 bases and J gave up 7 bases, with 19 bases separating them. CDR1 is MDHEN and CDR2 is SYDVKM in the germline V gene. The CDR3 nucleotides are TGTGCCAGCAGTTCCCCGGGAGCAAGCAATCTTGAAGCTTTCTTT. This sequence encodes CASSSPGASNLEAFF.

This clonotype showed up just a few times. The genes are TRBV7-3 and TRBJ2-1; perhaps D is TRBD1 or TRBD2 (5 bases each). CDR1 and CDR2 from the germline V gene are SGHTA and FQGTGA. The ends were cut back, 4 bases at V and 9 bases at J, with 19 bases in the middle. The CDR3 covers 15 residues. The CDR3 DNA follows: TGTGCCAGCAGCTACGCCGGGACCAGAGCATCTGAGCAGTTCTTC. This sequence encodes CASSYAGTRASEQFF. Full variable domain (remainder filled in from reference TRBV7-3 and TRBJ2-1): GAGVSQTPSNKVTEKGKYVELRCDPISGHTALYWYRQSLGQGPEFLIYFQGTGAADDSGLPNDRFFAVRPEGSVSTLKIQRTERGDSAVYLCASSYAGTRASEQFFGPGTRLTVL.